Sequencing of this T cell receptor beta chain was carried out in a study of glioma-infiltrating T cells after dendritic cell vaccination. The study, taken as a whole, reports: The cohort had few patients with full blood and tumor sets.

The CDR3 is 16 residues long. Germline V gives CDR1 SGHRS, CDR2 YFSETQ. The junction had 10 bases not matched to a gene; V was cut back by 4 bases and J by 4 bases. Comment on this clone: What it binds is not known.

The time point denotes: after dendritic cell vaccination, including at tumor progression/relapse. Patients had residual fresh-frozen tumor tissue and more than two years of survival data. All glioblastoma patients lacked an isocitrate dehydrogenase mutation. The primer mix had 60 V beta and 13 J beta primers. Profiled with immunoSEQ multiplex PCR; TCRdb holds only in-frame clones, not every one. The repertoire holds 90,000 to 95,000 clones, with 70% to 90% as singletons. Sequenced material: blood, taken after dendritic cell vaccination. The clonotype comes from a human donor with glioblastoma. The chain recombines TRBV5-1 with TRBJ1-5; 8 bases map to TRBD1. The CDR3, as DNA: TGCGCCAGCAGCCCTCTGGGCAGGGGGCTTAATCAGCCCCAGCATTTT. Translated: CASSPLGRGLNQPQHF.